The rows below give T cell receptor beta chains drawn from one sample of a study of cytomegalovirus exposure and HLA in healthy donors. The data were produced by immunoSEQ multiplex PCR, yet TCRdb's version contains in-frame clones alone and is incomplete. The table lists approximately 110,000 clones, around 80% of them singletons. Sequencing was carried out using PBMCs. These receptors were obtained from a man aged 25-45 years in good health and CMV-seronegative. CDR3s include the opening cysteine and the closing phenylalanine or tryptophan. The D gene is left open where the match is weak. Rows give clone size only sometimes, using once, few, many, or a class for an expanded clone.

>TRBV28|TRBJ1-2|.|.
CASSFGGEGHGGYTF
TGTGCCAGCAGTTTCGGGGGTGAAGGGCACGGCGGCTACACCTTC
>TRBV5-1|TRBJ1-2|.|.
CASSFQGSSYGYTF
TGCGCCAGCAGCTTCCAGGGTTCTTCTTATGGCTACACCTTC
>TRBV5-6|TRBJ1-1|.|.
CASSLVRGLGTEAFF
TGTGCCAGCAGCTTGGTACGGGGTCTTGGCACTGAAGCTTTCTTT
>TRBV5-5|TRBJ1-1|.|.
CASRMSEVNTEAFF
TGTGCCAGCAGGATGAGTGAGGTTAACACTGAAGCTTTCTTT
>TRBV7-9|TRBJ1-2|.|few
CASSPAAGGSYGYTF
TGTGCCAGCAGCCCCGCAGCCGGGGGGAGCTATGGCTACACCTTC
>TRBV7-3|TRBJ2-5|TRBD1|.
CASSAGMTGGETQYF
TGTGCCAGCAGCGCTGGGATGACAGGGGGGGAGACCCAGTACTTC
>TRBV19|TRBJ1-4|.|.
CASRMRQGHNEKLFF
TGTGCCAGTAGGATGAGGCAGGGTCATAATGAAAAACTGTTTTTT
>TRBV15|TRBJ2-1|.|once
CATSRSMKAMEFF
TGTGCCACCAGCAGATCTATGAAAGCAATGGAGTTCTTC
>TRBV6-5|TRBJ1-1|.|many
CASSYSPSGGNTEAFF
TGTGCCAGCAGTTACTCTCCCAGCGGGGGCAACACTGAAGCTTTCTTT
>TRBV21-1|TRBJ1-1|.|once
CASSKEQDRGPRINTEAFF
TGTGCCAGCAGCAAAGAACAGGACAGGGGTCCCCGGATTAACACTGAAGCTTTCTTT
>TRBV6-1|TRBJ1-2|.|many
CASSGTANYGYTF
TGTGCCAGCAGTGGGACAGCTAACTATGGCTACACCTTC
>TRBV21-1|TRBJ2-7|.|once
CASSKPYRSSSYEQYF
TGTGCCAGCAGCAAGCCCTACCGGTCTAGCTCCTACGAGCAGTACTTC
>TRBV27|TRBJ2-1|.|.
CASSLLASYNEQFF
TGTGCCAGCAGTTTATTGGCCTCCTACAATGAGCAGTTCTTC
>TRBV7-2|TRBJ1-4|.|.
CASSSTGQSELFF
TGTGCCAGCAGCTCCACCGGACAATCGGAACTGTTTTTT
>TRBV9|TRBJ1-1|.|.
CASSASTNTEAFF
TGTGCCAGCAGCGCTAGTACGAACACTGAAGCTTTCTTT
>TRBV5-1|TRBJ2-6|TRBD1|.
CASQGDGANVLTF
TGCGCCAGTCAGGGGGATGGGGCCAACGTCCTGACTTTC
>TRBV27|TRBJ2-1|TRBD1|.
CASSLGGTGVGEQFF
TGTGCCAGCAGTTTAGGCGGGACAGGGGTAGGTGAGCAGTTCTTC
>TRBV11-1|TRBJ2-1|.|once
CASSPIASTYNEQFF
TGTGCCAGCAGCCCAATAGCGTCTACCTACAATGAGCAGTTCTTC
>TRBV5-1|TRBJ2-3|.|.
CASSPGHRESFTDTQYF
TGCGCCAGCAGCCCGGGACACCGAGAATCCTTCACAGATACGCAGTATTTT
>TRBV6-5|TRBJ1-4|TRBD1|many
CASSGGQGGEKLFF
TGTGCCAGCAGTGGGGGACAGGGTGGGGAAAAACTGTTTTTT
>TRBV28|TRBJ1-1|.|few
CASSLYTMNTEAFF
TGTGCCAGCAGTTTATACACCATGAACACTGAAGCTTTCTTT
>TRBV29-1|TRBJ1-1|.|.
CSADTAGGTTEAFF
TGCAGCGCGGATACTGCGGGGGGGACGACTGAAGCTTTCTTT
>TRBV12-5|TRBJ1-2|.|.
CASGETGSDYTF
TGTGCTAGTGGCGAAACAGGGTCCGACTACACCTTC
>TRBV19|TRBJ2-1|.|.
CASRIASSSYNEQFF
TGTGCCAGTAGAATAGCTTCCTCCTCCTACAATGAGCAGTTCTTC
>TRBV5-6|TRBJ1-5|.|.
CASSLGQSNQPQHF
TGTGCCAGCAGCTTGGGGCAAAGCAATCAGCCCCAGCATTTT
>TRBV10-3|TRBJ1-5|.|once
CAIAGSRNQPQHF
TGTGCCATCGCTGGCAGTCGAAATCAGCCCCAGCATTTT